This TCR beta chain was sequenced in a study of blood T cells in healthy people across ages. The CDR3 totals 16 residues. Germline V gene lookup returns CDR1 MNHNS and CDR2 SASEGT. Alongside a J-beta primer mix, a sample-barcoded 5' primer served in a second PCR lasting about 7 to 11 cycles. Per sample, CDR3-containing paired-end reads numbered at least 2.5 million. MiXCR, run by TCRdb on the 5' RACE reads, gives a single entry per CDR3 protein. Seen here are about 940,000 distinct CDR3 sequences, about 48% observed once, and the top ten hold 13%. Concerning this clonotype: Its antigen is undetermined.

Study-wide results and limits: TCR beta diversity was tightly associated with the proportion of naive T cells.

The clonotype comes from a young man in good health. The sequenced material came from blood. The gene calls are TRBV6-1 and TRBJ2-5; tentative D call: TRBD2 (5 bases). The tail of the sequence fits TRBJ2-7 better, so the J call may be wrong. In DNA, the CDR3 is TGTGCCAGCCTCTATCGAGTGGGAGCCTTTACCTACGAGCAGTACTTC. It encodes CASLYRVGAFTYEQYF.